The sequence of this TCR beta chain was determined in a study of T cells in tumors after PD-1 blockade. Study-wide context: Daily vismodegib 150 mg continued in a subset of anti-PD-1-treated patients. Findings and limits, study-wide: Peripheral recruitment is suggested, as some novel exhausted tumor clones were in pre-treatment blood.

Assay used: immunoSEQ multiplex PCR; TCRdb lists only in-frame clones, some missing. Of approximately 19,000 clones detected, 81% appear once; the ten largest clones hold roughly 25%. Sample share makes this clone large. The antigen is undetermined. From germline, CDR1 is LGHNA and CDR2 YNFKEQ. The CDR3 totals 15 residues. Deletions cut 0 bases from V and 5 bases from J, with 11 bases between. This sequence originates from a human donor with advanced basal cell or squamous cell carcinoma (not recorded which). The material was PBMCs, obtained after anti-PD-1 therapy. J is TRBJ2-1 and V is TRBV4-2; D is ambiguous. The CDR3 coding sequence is TGTGCCAGCAGCCAAGAATCACAACTAAACAATGAGCAGTTCTTC. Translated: CASSQESQLNNEQFF.